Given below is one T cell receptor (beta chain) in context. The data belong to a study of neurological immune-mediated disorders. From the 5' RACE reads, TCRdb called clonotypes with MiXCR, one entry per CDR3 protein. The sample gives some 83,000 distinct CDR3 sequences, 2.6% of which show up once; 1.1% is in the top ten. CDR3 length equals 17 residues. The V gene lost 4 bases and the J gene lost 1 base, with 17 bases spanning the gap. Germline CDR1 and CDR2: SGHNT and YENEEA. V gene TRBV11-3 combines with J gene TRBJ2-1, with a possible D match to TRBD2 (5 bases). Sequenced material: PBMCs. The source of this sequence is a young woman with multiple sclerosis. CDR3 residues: CASSSRKGWESYNEQFF. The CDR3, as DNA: TGTGCCAGCAGCTCCCGTAAAGGGTGGGAGTCCTACAATGAGCAGTTCTTC.